This TCR beta chain was sequenced in a study of T cells expressing NK-cell markers. CDR1 is SGHAT, CDR2 FQNNGV, per germline. The CDR3 is made up of 14 amino acids. From its re-call of the 5' RACE reads, TCRdb lists each CDR3 protein once, without DNA. The sample's table shows some 150,000 distinct CDR3 sequences. Sequenced material: blood T cells: a sorted CD56 or NKG2C T cell subset, CD4+ or CD8+ T cells, or bulk PBMC T cells (not recorded which). The clonotype was recovered from a man aged 18 to 29 in good health. The chain is built from TRBV11-2 and TRBJ2-1. CDR3: CASSWYEDYNEQFF.